This entry features one TCR beta chain sequence. The repertoire was sequenced with immunoSEQ multiplex PCR; TCRdb's copy has only in-frame clones and lacks some. The sample lists 2 million to 3 million clones, roughly 93% occurring once. Germline CDR1 and CDR2: SGHRS and YFSETQ. With V trimmed by 4 bases and J by 0 bases, 7 bases remained unmatched. The CDR3 spans 17 residues. The data derive from a study of shared clonotypes between healthy human individuals. Overall study: The plates for each donor numbered three CD4 naive, three CD4 memory, two CD8 naive and one CD8 memory.

Donors, without exception, were Caucasian adults residing in Nashville, Tennessee. This chain joins TRBV5-1 and TRBJ2-1; TRBD1 matches 10 bases. The clonotype was recovered from a young man in good health. Some clones in this sample may be carry-over from other donors' samples. The sequenced material came from naive CD4+ T cells from PBMCs. Indicated subset: CD45RA+ positively selected. CDR3 nucleotide sequence: TGCGCCAGCAGCCCGGGGACAGGGGAAAGCTCCTACAATGAGCAGTTCTTC. Protein product: CASSPGTGESSYNEQFF.